The clone carrying this TCR beta chain occurred many times. Its antigen is not identified. From germline, CDR1 is SNHLY and CDR2 FYNNEI. Trimming pared 4 bases from V and 11 bases from J, leaving 17 bases between. The CDR3 is 14 amino acids. The source of the sample is a study of T cells after yellow fever vaccination. As TCR cDNA was made by 5'RACE template switching, a universal primer site and UMIs were added. TCRdb reprocessed the 5' RACE reads via MiXCR and lists one record per CDR3 protein. The sample lists 150,000 to 200,000 distinct CDR3 sequences, approximately 6% occurring once. General study results and limits: A small proportion of clonotypes was detected in both the CD4 and CD8 compartments. Post-booster reappearance was seen for most primary-vaccination clones (around 96% CD4, 80% to 90% CD8). In FACS-sorted repertoires, abundant clonotypes from the bulk population could appear as contaminants.

This chain uses TRBV2 with TRBJ1-4, with D unclear. The source of this sequence is a man aged 18 to 29 who received the YFV17D yellow fever vaccine. This specimen consisted of CD4+ T cells sorted from PBMCs, obtained on the day of the first yellow fever vaccination. DNA for the CDR3: TGTGCCAGCAGTGGACTCCCCTTAAGGAGGAAACTGTTTTTT. Translated, it gives CASSGLPLRRKLFF. Using reference TRBV2 and TRBJ1-4 for the parts outside the CDR3, the full variable domain is EPEVTQTPSHQVTQMGQEVILRCVPISNHLYFYWYRQILGQKVEFLVSFYNNEISEKSEIFDDQFSVERPDGSNFTLKIRSTKLEDSAMYFCASSGLPLRRKLFFGSGTQLSVL.